This entry concerns a single T cell receptor (beta chain). Its specificity is unknown. The data stem from a study of shared clonotypes between healthy human individuals. The CDR3 is 14 amino acids. Germline CDR1 and CDR2: SGHRS and YFSETQ. The J segment lost 8 bases and the V segment lost 2 bases, leaving 8 bases of the junction unmatched. Assay: immunoSEQ multiplex PCR; the TCRdb copy retains only in-frame clones and omits some. Here the sample spans 2,500,000 or so clones, more than 80% being singletons. Notes on the study in general: Non-shared clonotypes showed lower generation probabilities than clonotypes common to all four donors.

This sequence joins TRBV5-1 and TRBJ1-2; 8 bases map to TRBD1. The receptor's source is a man in his late teens or twenties in good health. Sequencing was done on a sample of naive CD4+ T cells sorted from blood. The sample's subset: CD45RA+ positively selected. This CDR3 is CASSLTSGGAGYTF. CDR3 sequence (DNA): TGCGCCAGCAGCTTAACCTCAGGGGGCGCGGGCTACACCTTC. The entire variable domain, with the rest obtained from reference TRBV5-1 and TRBJ1-2, is as follows: KAGVTQTPRYLIKTRGQQVTLSCSPISGHRSVSWYQQTPGQGLQFLFEYFSETQRNKGNFPGRFSGRQFSNSRSEMNVSTLELGDSALYLCASSLTSGGAGYTFGSGTRLTVV.